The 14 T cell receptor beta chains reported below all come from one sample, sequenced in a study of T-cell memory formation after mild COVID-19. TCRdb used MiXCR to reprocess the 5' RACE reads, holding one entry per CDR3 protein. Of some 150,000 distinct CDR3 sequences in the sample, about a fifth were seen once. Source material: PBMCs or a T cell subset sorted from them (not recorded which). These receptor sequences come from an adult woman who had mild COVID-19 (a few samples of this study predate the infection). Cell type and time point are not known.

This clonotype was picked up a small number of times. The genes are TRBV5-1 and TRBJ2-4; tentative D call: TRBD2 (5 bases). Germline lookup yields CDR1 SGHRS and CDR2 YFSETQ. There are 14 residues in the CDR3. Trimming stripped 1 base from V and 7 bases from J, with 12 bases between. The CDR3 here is CASSLLEGSNIQYF. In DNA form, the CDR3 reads TGCGCCAGCAGCTTGCTAGAGGGATCGAACATTCAGTACTTC.

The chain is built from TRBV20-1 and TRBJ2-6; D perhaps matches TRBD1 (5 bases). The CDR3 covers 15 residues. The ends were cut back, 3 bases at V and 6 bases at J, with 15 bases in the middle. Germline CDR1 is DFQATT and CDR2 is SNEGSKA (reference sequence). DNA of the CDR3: TGCAGTGCTAGGCAGGGTGTGGACGTGGCCAACGTCCTGACTTTC. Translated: CSARQGVDVANVLTF.

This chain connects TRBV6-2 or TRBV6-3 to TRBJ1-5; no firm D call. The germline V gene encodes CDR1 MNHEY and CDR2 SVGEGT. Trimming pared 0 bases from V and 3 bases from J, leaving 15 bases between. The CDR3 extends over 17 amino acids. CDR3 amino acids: CASSYSMIRFHNQPQHF. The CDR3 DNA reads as TGTGCCAGCAGTTACTCGATGATCAGGTTCCACAATCAGCCCCAGCATTTT.

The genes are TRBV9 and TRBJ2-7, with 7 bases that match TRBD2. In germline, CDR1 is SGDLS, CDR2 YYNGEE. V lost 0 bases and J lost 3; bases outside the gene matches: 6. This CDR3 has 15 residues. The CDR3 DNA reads TGTGCCAGCAGCGTAGCTGCGGGGGATCTCTACGAGCAGTACTTC. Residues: CASSVAAGDLYEQYF.

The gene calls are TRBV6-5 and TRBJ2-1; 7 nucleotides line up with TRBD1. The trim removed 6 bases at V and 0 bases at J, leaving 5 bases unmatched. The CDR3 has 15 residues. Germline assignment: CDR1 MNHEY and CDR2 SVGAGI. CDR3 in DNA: TGTGCCAGCAGCCCCCGGGACAGCTCCTACAATGAGCAGTTCTTC. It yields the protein CASSPRDSSYNEQFF.

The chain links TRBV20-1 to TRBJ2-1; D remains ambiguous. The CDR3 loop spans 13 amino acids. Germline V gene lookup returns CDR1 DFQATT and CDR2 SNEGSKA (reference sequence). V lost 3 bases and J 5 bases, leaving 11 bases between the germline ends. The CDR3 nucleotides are TGCAGTGCTAGTTCGGTGGGGAACAATGAGCAGTTCTTC. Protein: CSASSVGNNEQFF.

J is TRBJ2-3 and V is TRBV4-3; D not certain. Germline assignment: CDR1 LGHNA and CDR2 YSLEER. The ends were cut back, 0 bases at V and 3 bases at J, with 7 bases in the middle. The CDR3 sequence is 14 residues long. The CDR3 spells CASSQERVTDTQYF. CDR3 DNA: TGCGCCAGCAGCCAAGAAAGGGTAACAGATACGCAGTATTTT.

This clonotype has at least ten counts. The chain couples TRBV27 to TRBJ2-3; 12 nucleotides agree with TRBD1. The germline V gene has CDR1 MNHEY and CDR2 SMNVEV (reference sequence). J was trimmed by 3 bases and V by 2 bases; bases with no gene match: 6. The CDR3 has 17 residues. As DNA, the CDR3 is TGTGCCAGCAGTTTAGGGGACAGGGGGCGCGGTACAGATACGCAGTATTTT. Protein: CASSLGDRGRGTDTQYF.

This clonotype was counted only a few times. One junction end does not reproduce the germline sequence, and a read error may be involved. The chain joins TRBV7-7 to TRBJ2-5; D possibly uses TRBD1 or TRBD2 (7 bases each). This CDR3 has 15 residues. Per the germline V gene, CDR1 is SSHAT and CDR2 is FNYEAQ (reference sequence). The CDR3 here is CASSFGLGGGETQYF. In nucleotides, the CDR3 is TGTGCTAGCAGCTTTGGACTAGGGGGCGGAGAGACCCAGTACTTC.

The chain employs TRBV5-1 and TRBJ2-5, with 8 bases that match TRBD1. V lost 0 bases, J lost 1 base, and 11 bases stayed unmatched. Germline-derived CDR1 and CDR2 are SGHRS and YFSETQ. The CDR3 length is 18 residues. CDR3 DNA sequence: TGCGCCAGCAGCTTGGCCCAGGGGGCGTTTTCTCCCCAAGAGACCCAGTACTTC. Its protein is CASSLAQGAFSPQETQYF. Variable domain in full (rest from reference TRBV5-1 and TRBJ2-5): KAGVTQTPRYLIKTRGQQVTLSCSPISGHRSVSWYQQTPGQGLQFLFEYFSETQRNKGNFPGRFSGRQFSNSRSEMNVSTLELGDSALYLCASSLAQGAFSPQETQYFGPGTRLLVL.

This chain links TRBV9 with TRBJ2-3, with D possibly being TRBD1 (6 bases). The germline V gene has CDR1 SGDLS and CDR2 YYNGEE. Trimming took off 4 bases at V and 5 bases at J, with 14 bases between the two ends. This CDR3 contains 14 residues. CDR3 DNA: TGTGCCAGCAGCCCAGGGGCTACCCAAGATACGCAGTATTTT. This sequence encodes CASSPGATQDTQYF.

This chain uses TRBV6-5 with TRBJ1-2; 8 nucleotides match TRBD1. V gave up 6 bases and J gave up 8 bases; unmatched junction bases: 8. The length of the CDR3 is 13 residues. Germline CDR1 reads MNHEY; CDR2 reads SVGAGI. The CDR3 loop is CASRTGQVGGYTF. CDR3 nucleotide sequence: TGTGCCAGCAGGACGGGACAGGTGGGAGGCTACACCTTC.

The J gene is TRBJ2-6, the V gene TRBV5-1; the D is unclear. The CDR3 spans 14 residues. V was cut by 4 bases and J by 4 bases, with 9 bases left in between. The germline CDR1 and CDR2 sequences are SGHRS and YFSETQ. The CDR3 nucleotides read TGCGCCAGCAGCCCTATCTACGGGGCCAACGTCCTGACTTTC. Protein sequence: CASSPIYGANVLTF.

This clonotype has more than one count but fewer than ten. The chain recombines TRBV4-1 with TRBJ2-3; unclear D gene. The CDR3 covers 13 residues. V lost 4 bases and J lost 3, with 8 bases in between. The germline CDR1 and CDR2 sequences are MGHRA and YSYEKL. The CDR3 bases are TGCGCCAGCAGCCGATCTATTACAGATACGCAGTATTTT. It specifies CASSRSITDTQYF.